Presented here are 14 T cell receptor beta chains from one specimen sequenced in a study of blood T cell repertoires in COVID-19 (TCRdb year 2020). Libraries came from the immunoSEQ multiplex PCR assay. TCRdb re-hosts the immuneACCESS table, in-frame sequences only. Its copies lack some clones; in the studies checked, an unresolved V gene accounts for under half of them, and the cause for the rest is not known. Here the sample has 350,000 to 450,000 clones; 91% occur a single time. Together, the top ten hold about 0.83% of the sample. The sample was PBMCs or T cells enriched from blood (not recorded which). All receptors derive from a woman in her forties who had been exposed to COVID-19.

The chain has TRBV5-8 and TRBJ2-3; D is possibly TRBD2 (6 bases). Looked up from germline, CDR1 is SGHTS and CDR2 is YDEGEE. This CDR3 is 15 amino acids long. Trimming shortened V by 4 bases and J by 1 base, and 13 bases separated the two germline ends. DNA of the CDR3: TGTGCCAGCAGCCCGTGGAAGCGGGGCACAGATACGCAGTATTTT. Translation gives CASSPWKRGTDTQYF.

This clone was counted ten times or more. V and J are TRBV2 and TRBJ2-7; 9 nucleotides align to TRBD2. This CDR3 comprises 14 residues. Germline V lookup: CDR1 SNHLY, CDR2 FYNNEI. The V segment lost 5 bases and the J segment 3 bases; nucleotides outside the gene matches: 5. The CDR3 reads CASSRERGDYEQYF. DNA of the CDR3: TGTGCCAGCAGTCGAGAGCGGGGGGACTACGAGCAGTACTTC.

This clone was recorded once. The chain has TRBV10-3 and TRBJ2-7, with D perhaps matching TRBD1 (6 bases). The V gene lost 3 bases and the J gene lost 3 bases, with 15 bases spanning the gap. Germline CDR1 ENHRY, CDR2 SYGVKD. The CDR3 runs to 15 residues. The CDR3 DNA is TGTGCCATCAGTGATGCTAGCAGGGGAGACTACGAGCAGTACTTC. Protein: CAISDASRGDYEQYF.

V is TRBV24-1 and J is TRBJ1-1; tentative D call: TRBD1 (6 bases). Deletions cut 1 base from V and 4 bases from J, with 12 bases between. CDR3 size: 15 residues. Germline V gives CDR1 KGHDR, CDR2 SFDVKD. The CDR3 protein is CATSDFRGGVTEAFF. CDR3 DNA: TGTGCCACCAGTGATTTCCGAGGGGGAGTCACTGAAGCTTTCTTT.

This chain uses TRBV10-3 with TRBJ2-7, with TRBD2 matching over 7 bases. Losses at the gene ends were 6 bases for V and 6 bases for J; bases not matched to a gene: 11. The CDR3 spans 14 residues. Germline CDR1 ENHRY, CDR2 SYGVKD. CDR3 nucleotide sequence: TGTGCCATCAGGCAAGGACTAGGCCTGACCGAGCAGTACTTC. Protein: CAIRQGLGLTEQYF.

This chain connects TRBV5-1 to TRBJ1-3; tentative D call: TRBD1 (6 bases). Deletions cut 4 bases from V and 0 bases from J, with 14 bases between. From germline, CDR1 is SGHRS and CDR2 YFSETQ. This CDR3 contains 16 residues. The CDR3 DNA sequence: TGCGCCAGCAGCGCTCTAGGGGGAGTCTCTGGAAACACCATATATTTT. This gives the protein CASSALGGVSGNTIYF.

This chain uses TRBV6-2 or TRBV6-3 with TRBJ2-7; possibly TRBD1 for D (6 bases). The CDR3 covers 11 residues. CDR1 is MNHEY and CDR2 is SVGEGT in the germline V gene. Trimming left V 5 bases short and J 9 bases short, with 11 bases between. CDR3 amino acids: CASSGRGGQYF. As DNA, the CDR3 is TGTGCCAGCAGTGGCAGAGGGGGGCAGTACTTC.

The chain has TRBV19 and TRBJ2-5, with D possibly matching TRBD1 (6 bases). CDR1 and CDR2 from the germline V gene are LNHDA and SQIVND (reference sequence). CDR3 length: 13 residues. The V end lost 4 bases, the J end lost 3 bases, and 9 bases lay between the germline ends. CDR3 loop: CASSNRDKETQYF. CDR3 coding DNA: TGTGCCAGTAGTAATCGGGACAAAGAGACCCAGTACTTC.

The CDR3 sequence is CASSHLEVGGGNYGYTF. The CDR3 DNA is TGTGCCAGCAGTCACCTGGAGGTTGGGGGCGGGAACTATGGCTACACCTTC. V and J are TRBV27 and TRBJ1-2, with D possibly matching TRBD1 (6 bases). Looked up from germline, CDR1 is MNHEY and CDR2 is SMNVEV (reference sequence). There are 17 residues in the CDR3. The V and J ends lost 5 bases and 2 bases respectively, with 21 bases between them.

The chain carries TRBV7-9 and TRBJ2-1, with 9 bases that match TRBD2. The CDR3 covers 13 residues. Germline loops: CDR1 SEHNR, CDR2 FQNEAQ (reference sequence). Trimming at V came to 5 bases and at J to 6 bases, leaving 2 bases not matched to a gene. The CDR3 is CASSDSGGNEQFF. CDR3 in DNA: TGTGCCAGCAGCGATAGCGGGGGCAATGAGCAGTTCTTC.

In its sample, this clone was seen once. This chain uses TRBV19 with TRBJ1-1, with no clear D. Germline V lookup: CDR1 LNHDA, CDR2 SQIVND (reference sequence). There are 14 residues in the CDR3. Trimming left V 6 bases short and J 1 base short, with 12 bases between. The CDR3 sequence is CASREEGGNTEAFF. CDR3 nucleotide sequence: TGTGCCAGTAGGGAGGAAGGTGGGAACACTGAAGCTTTCTTT.

This chain connects TRBV12-3 or TRBV12-4 to TRBJ1-1; no reliable D call. The germline V and J ends were trimmed by 7 bases and 0 bases, with 9 bases remaining between them. The CDR3 sequence is 13 residues long. The CDR3 region has the DNA TGTGCCAGCACCTCCCGGGTGAACACTGAAGCTTTCTTT. As protein: CASTSRVNTEAFF.

In DNA, the CDR3 is TGTGCCAGCTCACGACTCCCCTCCTACAATGAGCAGTTCTTC. Protein: CASSRLPSYNEQFF. V and J are TRBV18 and TRBJ2-1; D gene ambiguous. The germline V gene encodes CDR1 KGHSH and CDR2 LQKENI. The CDR3 runs to 14 residues. The ends were cut back, 4 bases at V and 0 bases at J, with 7 bases in the middle. The entire variable domain, with the rest obtained from reference TRBV18 and TRBJ2-1, is as follows: NAGVMQNPRHLVRRRGQEARLRCSPMKGHSHVYWYRQLPEEGLKFMVYLQKENIIDESGMPKERFSAEFPKEGPSILRIQQVVRGDSAAYFCASSRLPSYNEQFFGPGTRLTVL.

A few counts support this clone. The rearrangement joins TRBV3-1 (or the pseudogene TRBV3-2) to TRBJ2-7; 10 positions match TRBD1. J was trimmed by 3 bases and V by 3 bases; bases with no gene match: 2. Germline lookup yields CDR1 LGHDT and CDR2 YNNKEL (reference sequence). This CDR3 has 14 amino acids. CDR3 nucleotide sequence: TGTGCCAGCAGCCACAGGACAGGGGGCTACGAGCAGTACTTC. This sequence encodes CASSHRTGGYEQYF.